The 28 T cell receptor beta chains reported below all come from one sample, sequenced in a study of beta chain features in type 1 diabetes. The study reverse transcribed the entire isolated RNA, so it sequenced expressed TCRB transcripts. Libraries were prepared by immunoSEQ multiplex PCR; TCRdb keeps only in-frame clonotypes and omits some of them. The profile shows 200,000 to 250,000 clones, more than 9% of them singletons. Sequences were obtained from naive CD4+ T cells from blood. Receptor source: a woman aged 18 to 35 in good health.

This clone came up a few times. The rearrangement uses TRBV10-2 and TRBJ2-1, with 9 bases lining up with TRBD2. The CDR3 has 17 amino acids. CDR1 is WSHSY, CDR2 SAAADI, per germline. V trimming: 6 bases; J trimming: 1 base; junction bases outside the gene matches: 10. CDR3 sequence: CASSSREGLLSYNEQFF. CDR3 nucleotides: TGCGCCAGCAGCTCGCGGGAGGGCCTTTTGTCCTACAATGAGCAGTTCTTC.

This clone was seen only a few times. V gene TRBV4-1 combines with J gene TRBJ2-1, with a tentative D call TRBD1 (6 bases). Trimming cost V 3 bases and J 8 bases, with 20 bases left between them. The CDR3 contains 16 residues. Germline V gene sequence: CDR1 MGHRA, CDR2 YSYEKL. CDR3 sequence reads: CASSHFSGQTNHEQFF. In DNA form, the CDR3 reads TGCGCCAGCAGCCATTTTTCGGGACAAACTAACCATGAGCAGTTCTTC.

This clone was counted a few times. This CDR3 reads CASSFVQGGNQPQHF. The DNA of the CDR3 is TGTGCCAGCAGCTTCGTACAGGGTGGGAATCAGCCCCAGCATTTT. The rearrangement uses TRBV7-9 and TRBJ1-5; TRBD1 might be the D (6 bases). This CDR3 has 15 amino acids. The V gene lost 3 bases and the J gene lost 4 bases, with 13 bases spanning the gap. Germline V gene sequence: CDR1 SEHNR, CDR2 FQNEAQ (reference sequence).

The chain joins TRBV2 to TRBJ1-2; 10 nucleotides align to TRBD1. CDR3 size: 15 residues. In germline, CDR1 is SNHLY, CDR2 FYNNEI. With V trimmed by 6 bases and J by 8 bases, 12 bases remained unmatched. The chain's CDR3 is CASREDRGYTGGYTF. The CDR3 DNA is TGTGCCAGCAGGGAGGACAGGGGGTATACGGGAGGCTACACCTTC.

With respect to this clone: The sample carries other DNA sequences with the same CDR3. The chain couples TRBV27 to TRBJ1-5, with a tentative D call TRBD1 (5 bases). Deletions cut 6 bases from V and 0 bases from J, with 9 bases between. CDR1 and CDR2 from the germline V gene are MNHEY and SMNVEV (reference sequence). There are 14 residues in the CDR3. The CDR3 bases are TGTGCCAGCAGCCGAACAGGTAGCAATCAGCCCCAGCATTTT. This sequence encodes CASSRTGSNQPQHF.

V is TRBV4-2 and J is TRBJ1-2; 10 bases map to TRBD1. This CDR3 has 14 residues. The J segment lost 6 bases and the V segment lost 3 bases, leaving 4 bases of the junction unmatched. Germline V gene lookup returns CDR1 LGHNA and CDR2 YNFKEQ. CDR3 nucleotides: TGTGCCAGCAGCCAGCAGGGACAGGGGAATGGCTACACCTTC. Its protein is CASSQQGQGNGYTF.

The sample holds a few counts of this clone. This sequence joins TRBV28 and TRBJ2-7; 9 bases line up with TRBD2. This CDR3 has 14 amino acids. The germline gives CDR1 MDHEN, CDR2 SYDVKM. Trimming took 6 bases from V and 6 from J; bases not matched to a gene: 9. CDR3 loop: CASRIKVLAGEQYF. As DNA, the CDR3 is TGTGCCAGCAGAATCAAAGTACTAGCGGGCGAGCAGTACTTC.

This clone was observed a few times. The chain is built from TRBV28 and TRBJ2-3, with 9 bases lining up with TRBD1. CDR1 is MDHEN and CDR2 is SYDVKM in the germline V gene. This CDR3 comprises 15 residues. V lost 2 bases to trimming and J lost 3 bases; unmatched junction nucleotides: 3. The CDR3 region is CASSLVQGATDTQYF. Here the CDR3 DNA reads TGTGCCAGCAGTTTAGTACAGGGGGCTACAGATACGCAGTATTTT.

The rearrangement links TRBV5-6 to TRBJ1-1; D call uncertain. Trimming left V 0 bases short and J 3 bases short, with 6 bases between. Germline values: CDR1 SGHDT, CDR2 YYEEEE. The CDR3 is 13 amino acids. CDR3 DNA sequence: TGTGCCAGCAGCTTGGGGAGTCACACTGAAGCTTTCTTT. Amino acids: CASSLGSHTEAFF. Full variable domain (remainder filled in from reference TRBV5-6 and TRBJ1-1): DAGVTQSPTHLIKTRGQQVTLRCSPKSGHDTVSWYQQALGQGPQFIFQYYEEEERQRGNFPDRFSGHQFPNYSSELNVNALLLGDSALYLCASSLGSHTEAFFGQGTRLTVV.

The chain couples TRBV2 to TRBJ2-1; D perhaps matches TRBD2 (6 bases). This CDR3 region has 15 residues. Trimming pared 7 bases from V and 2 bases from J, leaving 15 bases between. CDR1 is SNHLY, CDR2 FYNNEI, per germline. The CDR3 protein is CASKDRDLPYNEQFF. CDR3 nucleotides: TGTGCCAGCAAAGACCGGGACTTGCCCTACAATGAGCAGTTCTTC.

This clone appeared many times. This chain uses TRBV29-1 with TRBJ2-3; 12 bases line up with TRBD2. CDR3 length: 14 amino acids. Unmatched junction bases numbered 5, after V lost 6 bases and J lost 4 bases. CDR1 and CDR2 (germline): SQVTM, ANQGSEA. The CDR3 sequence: CSVSLAGGADTQYF. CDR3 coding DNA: TGCAGCGTCTCACTAGCGGGGGGAGCAGATACGCAGTATTTT.

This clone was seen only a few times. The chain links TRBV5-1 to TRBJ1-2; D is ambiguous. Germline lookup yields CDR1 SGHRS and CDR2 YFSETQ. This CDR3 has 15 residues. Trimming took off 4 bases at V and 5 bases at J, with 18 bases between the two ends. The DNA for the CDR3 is TGCGCCAGCAGCCCCACCCGGGCCGGGGTGTATGGCTACACCTTC. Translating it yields CASSPTRAGVYGYTF. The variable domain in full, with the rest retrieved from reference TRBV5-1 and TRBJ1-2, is KAGVTQTPRYLIKTRGQQVTLSCSPISGHRSVSWYQQTPGQGLQFLFEYFSETQRNKGNFPGRFSGRQFSNSRSEMNVSTLELGDSALYLCASSPTRAGVYGYTFGSGTRLTVV.

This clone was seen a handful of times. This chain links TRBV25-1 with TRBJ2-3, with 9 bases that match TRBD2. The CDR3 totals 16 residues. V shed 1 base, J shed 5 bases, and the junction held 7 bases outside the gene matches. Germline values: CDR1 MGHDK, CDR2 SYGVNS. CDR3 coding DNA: TGTGCCAGCAGTGAATTCGGGCGGGGGGGCCGAGATACGCAGTATTTT. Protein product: CASSEFGRGGRDTQYF.

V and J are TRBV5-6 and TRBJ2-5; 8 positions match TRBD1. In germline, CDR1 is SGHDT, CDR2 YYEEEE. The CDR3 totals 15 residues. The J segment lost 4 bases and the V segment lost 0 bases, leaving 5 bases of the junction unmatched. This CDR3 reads CASSLATDRGETQYF. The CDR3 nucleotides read TGTGCCAGCAGCTTGGCCACTGACAGGGGAGAGACCCAGTACTTC.

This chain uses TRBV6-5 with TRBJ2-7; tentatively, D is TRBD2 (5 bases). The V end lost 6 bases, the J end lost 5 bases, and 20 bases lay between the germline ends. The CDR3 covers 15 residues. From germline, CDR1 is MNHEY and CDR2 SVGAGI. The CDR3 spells CASSPNGGRVNEQYF. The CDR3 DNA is TGTGCCAGCAGCCCGAATGGTGGGAGAGTCAACGAGCAGTACTTC.

The CDR3 DNA follows: TGTGCCAGCAGCTTAGGGGGACTAGCGGGAATTTACAATGAGCAGTTCTTC. Its translation: CASSLGGLAGIYNEQFF. This sequence joins TRBV7-9 and TRBJ2-1; 13 bases line up with TRBD2. In germline, CDR1 is SEHNR, CDR2 FQNEAQ (reference sequence). The V and J ends lost 1 base and 4 bases, in that order; junction bases with no gene match: 4. The CDR3 runs to 17 residues.

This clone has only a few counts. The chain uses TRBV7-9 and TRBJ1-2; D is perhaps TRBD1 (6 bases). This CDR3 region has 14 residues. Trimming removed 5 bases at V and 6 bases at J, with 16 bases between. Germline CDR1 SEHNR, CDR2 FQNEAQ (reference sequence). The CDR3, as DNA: TGTGCCAGCAGCGCAGCAGGGGACCTTCATGGCTACACCTTC. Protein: CASSAAGDLHGYTF.

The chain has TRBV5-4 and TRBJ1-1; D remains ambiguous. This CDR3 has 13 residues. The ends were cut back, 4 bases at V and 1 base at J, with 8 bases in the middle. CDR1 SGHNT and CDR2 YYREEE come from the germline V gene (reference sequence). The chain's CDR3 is CASSPGGNTEAFF. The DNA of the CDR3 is TGTGCCAGCAGCCCCGGTGGGAACACTGAAGCTTTCTTT.

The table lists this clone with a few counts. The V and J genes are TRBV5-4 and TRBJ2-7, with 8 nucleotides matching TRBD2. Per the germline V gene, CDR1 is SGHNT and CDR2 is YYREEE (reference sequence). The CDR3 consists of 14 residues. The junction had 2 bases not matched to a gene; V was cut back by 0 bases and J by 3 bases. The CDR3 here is CASSLVGRDYEQYF. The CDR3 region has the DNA TGTGCCAGCAGCTTGGTCGGGAGGGACTACGAGCAGTACTTC.

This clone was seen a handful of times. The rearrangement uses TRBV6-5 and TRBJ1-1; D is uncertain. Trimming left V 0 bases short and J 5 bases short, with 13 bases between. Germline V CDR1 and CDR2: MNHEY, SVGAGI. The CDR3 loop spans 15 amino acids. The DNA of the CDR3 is TGTGCCAGCAGTTACTCGTGGCTCGGAGAGACTGAAGCTTTCTTT. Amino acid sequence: CASSYSWLGETEAFF.

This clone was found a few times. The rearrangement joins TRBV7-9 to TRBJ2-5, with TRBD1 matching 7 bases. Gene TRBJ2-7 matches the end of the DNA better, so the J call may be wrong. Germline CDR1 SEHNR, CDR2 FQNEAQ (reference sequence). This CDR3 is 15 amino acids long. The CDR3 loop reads CASSSRRQGSYEQYF. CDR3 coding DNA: TGTGCCAGCAGCTCCCGACGACAGGGTTCCTACGAGCAGTACTTC.

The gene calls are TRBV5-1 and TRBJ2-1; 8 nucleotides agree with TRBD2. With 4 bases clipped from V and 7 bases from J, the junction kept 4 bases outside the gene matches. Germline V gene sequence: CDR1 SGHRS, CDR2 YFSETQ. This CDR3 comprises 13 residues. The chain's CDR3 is CASSTGLVNEQFF. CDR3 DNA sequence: TGCGCCAGCAGCACGGGACTAGTGAATGAGCAGTTCTTC.

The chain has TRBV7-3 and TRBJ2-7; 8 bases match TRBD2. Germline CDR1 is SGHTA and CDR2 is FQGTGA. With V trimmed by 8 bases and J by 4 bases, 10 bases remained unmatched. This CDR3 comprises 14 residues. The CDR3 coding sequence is TGTGCCAGCTCCCTCCGGGGGGGGCCTTACGAGCAGTACTTC. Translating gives CASSLRGGPYEQYF.

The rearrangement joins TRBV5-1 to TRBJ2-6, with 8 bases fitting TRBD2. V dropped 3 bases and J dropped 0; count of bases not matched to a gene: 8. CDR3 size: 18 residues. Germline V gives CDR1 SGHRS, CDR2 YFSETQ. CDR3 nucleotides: TGCGCCAGCAGCTCGGGGGGGGTTCTATACTCTGGGGCCAACGTCCTGACTTTC. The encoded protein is CASSSGGVLYSGANVLTF.

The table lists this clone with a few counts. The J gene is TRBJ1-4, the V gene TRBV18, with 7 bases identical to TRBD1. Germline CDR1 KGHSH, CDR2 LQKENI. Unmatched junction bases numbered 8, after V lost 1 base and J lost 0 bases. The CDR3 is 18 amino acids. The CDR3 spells CASSPLPGQPATNEKLFF. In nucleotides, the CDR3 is TGTGCCAGCTCACCACTACCGGGACAGCCTGCAACTAATGAAAAACTGTTTTTT.

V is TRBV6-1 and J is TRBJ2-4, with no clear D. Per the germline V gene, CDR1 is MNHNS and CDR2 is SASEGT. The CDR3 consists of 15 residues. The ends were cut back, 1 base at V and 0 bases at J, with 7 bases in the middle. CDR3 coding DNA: TGTGCCAGCAGTGAAGGGAGTCTAGCCAAAAACATTCAGTACTTC. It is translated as CASSEGSLAKNIQYF.

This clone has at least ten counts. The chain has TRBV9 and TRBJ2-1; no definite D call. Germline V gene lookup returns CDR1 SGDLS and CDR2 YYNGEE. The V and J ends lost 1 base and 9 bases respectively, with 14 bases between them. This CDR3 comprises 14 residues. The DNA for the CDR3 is TGTGCCAGCAGCGTATGGCCCCAGACGGGTGAGCAGTTCTTC. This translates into CASSVWPQTGEQFF.

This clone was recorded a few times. Here the CDR3 DNA reads TGTGCCTGGAAGGCGGGATGGCGTTCACCCCTCCACTTT. Its translation is CAWKAGWRSPLHF. The rearrangement uses TRBV30 and TRBJ1-6; D not certain. CDR3 length: 13 amino acids. V lost 4 bases and J lost 9, with 13 bases in between. Germline V CDR1 and CDR2: GTSNPN, SVGIG (reference sequence).